This passage covers 26 T cell receptor beta chains from one sample sequenced in a study of control samples from healthy donors and cancer patients. The assay was immunoSEQ multiplex PCR, and TCRdb's table has in-frame clones only and misses some. The profile shows approximately 120,000 clones, roughly 87% of them singletons. Specimen: blood. The receptors were sampled from a man aged 18 to 29 in good health.

The chain has TRBV6-5 and TRBJ2-1; D not resolved. Germline V CDR1 and CDR2: MNHEY, SVGAGI. V lost 2 bases and J 6 bases, leaving 11 bases between the germline ends. The CDR3 sequence is 14 residues long. Here the CDR3 reads CASSYNQRLNEQFF. The CDR3 DNA follows: TGTGCCAGCAGTTACAATCAGCGCCTCAATGAGCAGTTCTTC.

This chain joins TRBV28 and TRBJ1-5, with D possibly TRBD1 on 6 matching bases. The CDR3 covers 21 residues. CDR1 and CDR2 (germline): MDHEN, SYDVKM. V lost 4 bases and J lost 3, with 31 bases in between. DNA of the CDR3: TGTGCCAGCAGTTCCCGTGGTTTCGCCGGGGGGGGCGGGATTTTCAATCAGCCCCAGCATTTT. Translation: CASSSRGFAGGGGIFNQPQHF.

The CDR3 spells CASSPRPMGEKLFF. CDR3 DNA: TGTGCCAGCAGCCCACGACCAATGGGAGAAAAACTGTTTTTT. The chain joins TRBV11-2 to TRBJ1-4; D unresolved. Trimming removed 5 bases from V and 8 bases from J, with 15 bases in between. The CDR3 extends over 14 amino acids. CDR1 and CDR2 from the germline V gene are SGHAT and FQNNGV.

The CDR3 DNA reads as TGTGCCTGGAGCACCGGGACAGGGGGTCGCGATGGCTACACCTTC. Protein sequence: CAWSTGTGGRDGYTF. The chain recombines TRBV30 with TRBJ1-2, with 11 bases matching TRBD1. J gave up 6 bases and V 3 bases, and 9 bases lay outside the gene matches. Germline V lookup: CDR1 GTSNPN, CDR2 SVGIG (reference sequence). The CDR3 runs to 15 residues. Complete variable domain (other parts from reference TRBV30 and TRBJ1-2): SQTIHQWPATLVQPVGSPLSLECTVEGTSNPNLYWYRQAAGRGLQLLFYSVGIGQISSEVPQNLSASRPQDRQFILSSKKLLLSDSGFYLCAWSTGTGGRDGYTFGSGTRLTVV.

The V gene is TRBV14, the J gene TRBJ1-1, with 9 bases that match TRBD1. This CDR3 comprises 13 residues. Germline CDR1 and CDR2: SGHDN and FVKESK. V gave up 5 bases and J gave up 4 bases; unmatched junction bases: 2. The CDR3 loop reads CASSGTGPTEAFF. The CDR3 nucleotides are TGTGCCAGCAGCGGGACAGGGCCCACTGAAGCTTTCTTT.

This chain uses TRBV7-3 with TRBJ2-7, with 7 nucleotides matching TRBD1. CDR1 is SGHTA and CDR2 is FQGTGA in the germline V gene. Germline trimming cut 2 bases from V and 3 bases from J; bases unmatched to any gene: 7. This CDR3 is built from 15 residues. For the CDR3, the DNA is TGTGCCAGCAGCTTATTTGGAAGGACAGGCTACGAGCAGTACTTC. This sequence encodes CASSLFGRTGYEQYF.

This clone was seen only once. V is TRBV11-1 and J is TRBJ2-3, with 8 positions matching TRBD2. J was trimmed by 3 bases and V by 5 bases; bases with no gene match: 4. The CDR3 contains 14 residues. Per the germline V gene, CDR1 is SGHAT and CDR2 is FQDESV (reference sequence). The chain's CDR3 is CASSPGGGTDTQYF. The CDR3 DNA follows: TGTGCCAGCAGCCCGGGGGGGGGTACAGATACGCAGTATTTT.

The chain combines TRBV15 with TRBJ2-6; D is undetermined. Germline CDR1 reads LNHNV; CDR2 reads YYDKDF (reference sequence). The CDR3 runs to 14 residues. V lost 3 bases and J 0 bases, leaving 3 bases between the germline ends. The DNA of the CDR3 is TGTGCCACCAGCAGCCCCTCTGGGGCCAACGTCCTGACTTTC. Translation gives CATSSPSGANVLTF.

V gene TRBV6-5 combines with J gene TRBJ1-6; D ambiguous. V was clipped by 2 bases and J by 14 bases, with 10 bases between them. Germline CDR1 and CDR2: MNHEY and SVGAGI. The CDR3 covers 12 residues. CDR3 sequence (DNA): TGTGCCAGCAGTTACACCGACTCGACCCTCCACTTT. This gives the protein CASSYTDSTLHF.

CDR3 DNA sequence: TGTGCCAGCAGTTCAACGGACAGGGGGGACAATCAGCCCCAGCATTTT. It yields the protein CASSSTDRGDNQPQHF. V and J are TRBV6-5 and TRBJ1-5, with 10 bases that match TRBD1. The CDR3 is made up of 16 amino acids. V lost 4 bases and J lost 3; bases outside the gene matches: 6. Germline lookup yields CDR1 MNHEY and CDR2 SVGAGI.

The rearrangement joins TRBV6-2 or TRBV6-3 to TRBJ1-5; TRBD1 is a possible D gene (5 bases). Per germline, CDR1 MNHEY and CDR2 SVGEGT. This CDR3 has 15 residues. V lost 4 bases and J lost 1, with 11 bases in between. Written as DNA, the CDR3 is TGTGCCAGCAGTTTCCCCTGGGGGAGCAATCAGCCCCAGCATTTT. Translation: CASSFPWGSNQPQHF.

The rearrangement uses TRBV4-1 and TRBJ2-5, with 8 bases matching TRBD2. The CDR3 loop spans 15 amino acids. Germline assignment: CDR1 MGHRA and CDR2 YSYEKL. V lost 4 bases and J lost 4; bases outside the gene matches: 8. The CDR3 here is CASSPLHGGAETQYF. CDR3 nucleotide sequence: TGCGCCAGCAGCCCACTTCACGGGGGGGCAGAGACCCAGTACTTC.

The chain combines TRBV6-5 with TRBJ2-1; 13 positions match TRBD2. The CDR3 is 16 residues long. V lost 1 base to trimming and J lost 6 bases; unmatched junction nucleotides: 3. Per germline, CDR1 MNHEY and CDR2 SVGAGI. CDR3 sequence (DNA): TGTGCCAGCAGTTACTATCGGACTAGCGGGAGCAATGAGCAGTTCTTC. Its translation is CASSYYRTSGSNEQFF.

J is TRBJ1-3 and V is TRBV7-2; no definite D call. Germline V gives CDR1 SGHTA, CDR2 FQGNSA. V was cut by 1 base and J by 0 bases, with 7 bases left in between. There are 15 residues in the CDR3. The CDR3 here is CASSLGPGSGNTIYF. In DNA form, the CDR3 reads TGTGCCAGCAGCTTAGGGCCGGGCTCTGGAAACACCATATATTTT.

This chain uses TRBV6-2 or TRBV6-3 with TRBJ2-1; D might be TRBD2 (5 bases). The CDR3 has 14 amino acids. Trimming pared 3 bases from V and 10 bases from J, leaving 16 bases between. Germline lookup yields CDR1 MNHEY and CDR2 SVGEGT. The CDR3 protein is CASSYMVEASEQFF. The CDR3 DNA follows: TGTGCCAGCAGTTATATGGTGGAGGCTAGCGAGCAGTTCTTC.

The V call is TRBV19, the J call TRBJ1-1, with a weak D call TRBD1 (5 bases). Germline CDR1 LNHDA, CDR2 SQIVND (reference sequence). V was clipped by 5 bases and J by 1 base, with 8 bases between them. CDR3 length: 13 amino acids. CDR3 region: CASSQTGNTEAFF. The CDR3 DNA reads TGTGCCAGTAGTCAAACAGGGAACACTGAAGCTTTCTTT.

V is TRBV7-2 and J is TRBJ2-2; 8 nucleotides match TRBD2. Germline V gene lookup returns CDR1 SGHTA and CDR2 FQGNSA. Trimming took 5 bases from V and 5 from J; bases not matched to a gene: 4. The CDR3 is 14 amino acids. CDR3 nucleotide sequence: TGTGCCAGCAGCCTCGGGACTAGTACCGGGGAGCTGTTTTTT. It translates to CASSLGTSTGELFF.

CDR3 nucleotides: TGCGCCAGCAGCTTTGAGCTTACCTACGAGCAGTACTTC. This translates into CASSFELTYEQYF. This chain uses TRBV5-1 with TRBJ2-7; D remains ambiguous. The CDR3 is made up of 13 amino acids. The ends were cut back, 2 bases at V and 2 bases at J, with 8 bases in the middle. From germline, CDR1 is SGHRS and CDR2 YFSETQ.

The chain uses TRBV13 and TRBJ2-5; 10 bases agree with TRBD2. V lost 4 bases and J lost 2; bases outside the gene matches: 10. CDR1 is PRHDT, CDR2 FYEKMQ, per germline (reference sequence). This CDR3 contains 17 residues. The CDR3 here is CASSSPQTSGVQETQYF. The DNA of the CDR3 is TGTGCCAGCAGCTCCCCTCAAACTAGCGGGGTTCAAGAGACCCAGTACTTC.

The chain carries TRBV19 and TRBJ2-1; the D gene is possibly TRBD2 (5 bases). V was shortened by 4 bases and J by 10 bases, with 17 bases between the two germline ends. CDR1 is LNHDA, CDR2 SQIVND, per germline (reference sequence). The CDR3 is 14 residues long. The CDR3 DNA reads TGTGCCAGTAGTACGACCGGGATCCTGAGGGAGCAGTTCTTC. Protein sequence: CASSTTGILREQFF.

This clone came up a few times. The chain joins TRBV9 to TRBJ2-5; TRBD1 might be the D (5 bases). From germline, CDR1 is SGDLS and CDR2 YYNGEE. This CDR3 has 15 residues. V was cut by 0 bases and J by 5 bases, with 14 bases left in between. Here the CDR3 reads CASSVGGRDGETQYF. The DNA of the CDR3 is TGTGCCAGCAGCGTAGGAGGCAGGGATGGGGAGACCCAGTACTTC.

V is TRBV19 and J is TRBJ2-7; D may match TRBD1 or TRBD2 (5 bases each). Germline V CDR1 and CDR2: LNHDA, SQIVND (reference sequence). CDR3 length: 12 amino acids. V lost 10 bases to trimming and J lost 2 bases, with 12 bases between them. In nucleotides, the CDR3 is TGTGCCACCACGGGGCGTCCCTACGAGCAGTACTTC. Its protein product is CATTGRPYEQYF. Complete variable domain (other parts from reference TRBV19 and TRBJ2-7): DGGITQSPKYLFRKEGQNVTLSCEQNLNHDAMYWYRQDPGQGLRLIYYSQIVNDFQKGDIAEGYSVSREKKESFPLTVTSAQKNPTAFYLCATTGRPYEQYFGPGTRLTVT.

V is TRBV20-1 and J is TRBJ2-2; weak D call: TRBD2 (5 bases). V gave up 3 bases and J gave up 1 base, with 12 bases separating them. Germline lookup yields CDR1 DFQATT and CDR2 SNEGSKA (reference sequence). This CDR3 region has 15 residues. CDR3 bases: TGCAGTGCTAGTATCCCTAGCCGGAACACCGGGGAGCTGTTTTTT. Protein product: CSASIPSRNTGELFF.

The CDR3 is CASEKEISGEQFF. The CDR3, as DNA: TGTGCCAGCGAAAAAGAGATCTCGGGGGAGCAGTTCTTC. The V gene is TRBV9, the J gene TRBJ2-1; weak D call: TRBD2 (5 bases). The CDR3 is 13 residues long. The germline CDR1 and CDR2 sequences are SGDLS and YYNGEE. V lost 7 bases, J lost 10 bases, and 18 bases lay in between. Looking up the rest from reference TRBV9 and TRBJ2-1 gives the full variable domain: DSGVTQTPKHLITATGQRVTLRCSPRSGDLSVYWYQQSLDQGLQFLIQYYNGEERAKGNILERFSAQQFPDLHSELNLSSLELGDSALYFCASEKEISGEQFFGPGTRLTVL.

V and J are TRBV6-5 and TRBJ2-1; no clear D. Between the trimmed V and J ends, which lost 8 bases and 8 bases, there was a span of 10 bases. Per germline, CDR1 MNHEY and CDR2 SVGAGI. The CDR3 runs 11 residues. The CDR3 DNA sequence: TGTGCCAGCCAATACTCGTATGAGCAGTTCTTC. Its translation is CASQYSYEQFF.

CDR3 DNA: TGTGCCAGCAGTTACTTCTTTGGCTACGAGCAGTACTTC. Protein: CASSYFFGYEQYF. This chain links TRBV6-5 with TRBJ2-7; D remains ambiguous. CDR1 and CDR2 from the germline V gene are MNHEY and SVGAGI. V was cut by 1 base and J by 3 bases, with 7 bases left in between. There are 13 residues in the CDR3.